Included here is one T cell receptor (beta chain) sequence, with context. The authors' processing: Nucleated cell number was recorded as an estimate derived from reference gene primer amplification. Profiling relied on immunoSEQ multiplex PCR, and the TCRdb table lists in-frame clones only, not all of them. V, J and clone size reflect that table, while D and trimming were determined from the DNA. The sample consists of some 260,000 clones, more than 75% of them appearing once. These data originate in a study of blood T cell repertoires in COVID-19. Whole-study context: Material from acute and convalescent COVID-19 was sourced from the United States, Italy and Spain. PBMCs, B-cell-depleted T cells, or T cells provided the cDNA or gDNA that made up the material.

Per germline, CDR1 SGHVS and CDR2 FQNEAQ. CDR3 length: 16 residues. Trimming removed 0 bases from V and 7 bases from J, with 18 bases in between. The specimen was peripheral blood. The TCR comes from a middle-aged woman who had recovered from COVID-19. The chain combines TRBV7-8 with TRBJ1-1; D may be TRBD1 (6 bases). CDR3 nucleotides: TGTGCCAGCAGCTTAGCGCGCGGACAGACAAACTTTGAAGCTTTCTTT. Translation: CASSLARGQTNFEAFF.